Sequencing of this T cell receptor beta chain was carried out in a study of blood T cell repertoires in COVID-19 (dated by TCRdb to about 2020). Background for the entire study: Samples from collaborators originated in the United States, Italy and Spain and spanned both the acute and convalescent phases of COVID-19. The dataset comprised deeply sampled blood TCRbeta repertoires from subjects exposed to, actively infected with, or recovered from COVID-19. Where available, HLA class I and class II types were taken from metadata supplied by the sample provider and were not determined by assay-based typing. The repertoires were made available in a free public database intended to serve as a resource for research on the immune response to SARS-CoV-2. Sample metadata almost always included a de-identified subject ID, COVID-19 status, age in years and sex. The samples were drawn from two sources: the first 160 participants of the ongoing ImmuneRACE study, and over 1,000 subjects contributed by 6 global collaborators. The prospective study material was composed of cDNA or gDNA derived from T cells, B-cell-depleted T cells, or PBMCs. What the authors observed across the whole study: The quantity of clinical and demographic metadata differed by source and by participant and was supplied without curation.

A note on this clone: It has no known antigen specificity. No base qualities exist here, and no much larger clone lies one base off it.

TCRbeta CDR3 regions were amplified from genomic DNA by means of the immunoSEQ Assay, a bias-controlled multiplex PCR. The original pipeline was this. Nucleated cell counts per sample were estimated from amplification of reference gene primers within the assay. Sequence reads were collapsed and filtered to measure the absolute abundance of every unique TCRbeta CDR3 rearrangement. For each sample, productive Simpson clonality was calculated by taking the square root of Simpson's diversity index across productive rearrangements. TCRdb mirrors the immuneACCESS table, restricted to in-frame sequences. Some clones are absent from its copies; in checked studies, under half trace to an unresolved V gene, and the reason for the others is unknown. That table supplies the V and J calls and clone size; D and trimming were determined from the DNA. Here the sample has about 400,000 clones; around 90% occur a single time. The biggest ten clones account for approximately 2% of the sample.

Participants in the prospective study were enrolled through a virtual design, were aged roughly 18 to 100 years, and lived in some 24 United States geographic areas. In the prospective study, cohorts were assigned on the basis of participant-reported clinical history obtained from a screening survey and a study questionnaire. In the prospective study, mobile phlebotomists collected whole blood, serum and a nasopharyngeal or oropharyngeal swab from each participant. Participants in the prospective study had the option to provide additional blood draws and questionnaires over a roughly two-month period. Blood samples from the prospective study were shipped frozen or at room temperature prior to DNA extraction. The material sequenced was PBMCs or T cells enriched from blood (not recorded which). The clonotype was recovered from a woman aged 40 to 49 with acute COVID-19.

CDR3 reads: CASSWVPTEYNSPLHF. In nucleotides, the sequence is TGCGCCAGCAGCTGGGTCCCGACAGAGTATAATTCACCCCTCCACTTT. Here the chain combines TRBV4-1 and TRBJ1-6, with TRBD1 tentatively as D gene (5 bases match). The CDR3 covers 16 residues, taking in both the cysteine and the phenylalanine. CDR3 DNA only is kept here, 48 bases in frame from base 1. CDR1 and CDR2, per the germline V gene, are MGHRA and YSYEKL. V loses 5 bases of germline sequence and J loses 4 bases, and the interval between the two ends is 15 bases.